This paragraph covers one T cell receptor beta chain sequence. These data belong to a study of blood T cell repertoires in COVID-19. Study overall: PBMCs, B-cell-depleted T cells, or T cells were the source of the cDNA or gDNA that made up the material.

Only in-frame clones appear in the TCRdb table, and some are missing; sequencing was by immunoSEQ multiplex PCR. The table records almost 200,000 clones, approximately 86% of them present only once. This clonotype was obtained from a man in his 60s with COVID-19, enrolled during active disease. Sequencing input: peripheral blood.

The CDR3 is CASSLPGTRGRTGELFF. CDR3 DNA: TGTGCCAGCAGTTTGCCCGGGACTAGGGGAAGGACCGGGGAGCTGTTTTTT. This rearrangement joins TRBV28 to TRBJ2-2; 8 bases are shared with TRBD2. The V segment lost 3 bases and the J segment 5 bases; nucleotides outside the gene matches: 11. The CDR3 covers 17 residues. Germline V lookup: CDR1 MDHEN, CDR2 SYDVKM. The full variable domain, its missing parts supplied by reference TRBV28 and TRBJ2-2, is DVKVTQSSRYLVKRTGEKVFLECVQDMDHENMFWYRQDPGLGLRLIYFSYDVKMKEKGDIPEGYSVSREKKERFSLILESASTNQTSMYLCASSLPGTRGRTGELFFGEGSRLTVL.